What follows describes a single TCR beta chain. With V trimmed by 3 bases and J by 0 bases, 13 bases remained unmatched. The CDR3 length is 18 residues. Germline CDR1 reads SGHAT; CDR2 reads FQNNGV. Per the original data handling: Reference gene primer amplification yielded estimated nucleated cell counts. The protocol was immunoSEQ multiplex PCR, while the TCRdb copy is restricted to in-frame clones and leaves out a portion. V and J calls and clone size are those listed in that table; D and trimming were worked out from the DNA. The data contain about 42,000 clones, 89% of them singletons. The entry originates in a study of blood T cell repertoires in COVID-19. Study in general: Some COVID-19 samples were acute and others convalescent; all came from the United States, Italy and Spain. Nucleic acid was either cDNA or gDNA, and it came from T cells, B-cell-depleted T cells, or PBMCs.

V is TRBV11-2 and J is TRBJ1-2, with TRBD1 identical over 7 bases. This clonotype was sampled from a human donor in a cohort sampled during active COVID-19. Sequencing was carried out using peripheral blood. This chain's CDR3 is CASSFIPGGPGANYGYTF. In DNA, the CDR3 is TGTGCCAGCAGCTTTATTCCAGGGGGACCGGGAGCTAACTATGGCTACACCTTC. Filled out from reference TRBV11-2 and TRBJ1-2, the complete variable domain reads EAGVAQSPRYKIIEKRQSVAFWCNPISGHATLYWYQQILGQGPKLLIQFQNNGVVDDSQLPKDRFSAERLKGVDSTLKIQPAKLEDSAVYLCASSFIPGGPGANYGYTFGSGTRLTVV.